Listed below are T cell receptor beta chains from one sample, sequenced in a study of blood T cell repertoires in COVID-19. Clones were sequenced by immunoSEQ multiplex PCR, and TCRdb holds only the in-frame ones, with some missing. In the table there are 200,000 to 300,000 clones, roughly 90% of which are singletons. Specimen: peripheral blood. These receptors were obtained from a man aged 30-40 years with active or convalescent COVID-19. CDR3s leave out the opening cysteine and the closing phenylalanine or tryptophan. The listing skips clone size in some rows; elsewhere it reads once, few, many or a size class.

cdr3_aa v_call clone_size
ASSLVRDRGRDGYT TRBV7-8 NA
ASSLGRGLSYGYT TRBV7-2 few
ASSNRYAYEQY TRBV13 once
ASSLAAGGQETQY TRBV5-1 NA
ASSGQGNGYT TRBV27 NA
ASSPGTGRLNTEAF TRBV7-2 NA
ASSEAGTDVYGYT TRBV6-1 NA
ASSQEIGVQY TRBV4-1 few
ASSYSNNSPLH TRBV6-5 NA
SVGQAKYGYT TRBV29-1 few
ASSFRNTEAF TRBV6-5 NA
ASSQDGGWDGELF TRBV4-3 NA
ASSLEGGAETQY TRBV7-3 NA
ASSPYGLVAEAF TRBV3-1/TRBV3-2 few
ASMGQGTYEQY TRBV5-1 once
ASSPAGGRGRNTEAF TRBV7-2 NA
ASSYKRNTEAF TRBV6-2/TRBV6-3 NA
ASSTRQGVGQETQY TRBV9 NA
TSSQTPGVGVRQPQH TRBV1 NA
ASSQPPGGSSPLH TRBV4-1 NA
ATSRAGDLDTIY TRBV15 NA
ASSRNLYEQY TRBV3-1/TRBV3-2 NA
ASTLGTAVSGNTIY TRBV7-6 NA
ASSAGPWNTEAF TRBV11-3 few
ATRGSGNTIY TRBV5-1 NA
ASREDWDTEAF TRBV10-1 NA
ASSGTKDTQY TRBV5-1 NA
ASSEQVVSYEQY TRBV6-1 once
ASSIPKTGLWNTEAF TRBV19 NA
SVEVTGHEQY TRBV29-1 once
ASSSRDNNQPQH TRBV7-8 NA
ASPTLGGASPEAF TRBV2 once
ASGLVQGYSNQPQH TRBV12-5 NA
ASSPQGIEAF TRBV4-2 NA
AWSVRLWGPYGGYT TRBV30 NA
ASRDSSSTDTQY TRBV5-1 NA
ASSPQPRPRGPQH TRBV7-8 once
ASSTQGNTEAF TRBV19 NA
ASSSAGGPLNTEAF TRBV6-2/TRBV6-3 NA
ATSRVAGGIYGYT TRBV15 NA
ASSLESGYEQY TRBV11-3 NA
ASSRDSPNTEAF TRBV19 NA